This T cell receptor (beta chain) originates from a study of T-cell reconstitution after alpha-beta-depleted transplantation in children. The germline CDR1 and CDR2 sequences are DFQATT and SNEGSKA (reference sequence). This CDR3 is 13 amino acids long. Between the trimmed V and J ends, which lost 6 bases and 4 bases, there was a span of 13 bases. A TCRbeta library incorporating unique molecular identifiers was prepared. TCRdb processed the PCR reads anew with MiXCR; each CDR3 protein has one entry. This sample has some 550,000 distinct CDR3 sequences, with about 21% found just once. The source is a boy under two years old who had a stem cell transplant for acute myeloid leukemia, so the T cells may come from the graft donor. The input for sequencing was PBMCs, mostly from graft donor cells, taken 360 days after TCRalphabeta/CD19-depleted stem cell transplant. This chain connects TRBV20-1 to TRBJ2-1; tentatively, D is TRBD1 or TRBD2 (6 bases each). The CDR3 coding sequence is TGCAGTGCCAACCGGGGGCTTTACAATGAGCAGTTCTTC. Translated: CSANRGLYNEQFF.